Listed here is a single T cell receptor (beta chain). This clone occurred once. Its antigen target is currently unknown. Base quality data are lacking; no much larger clone is found one base away. Preparation of the library involved the immunoSEQ multiplex PCR assay. Held by TCRdb, this immuneACCESS table contains in-frame sequences only and omits some clones. Under half of the omission traces to an unresolved V gene where checked; the cause of the rest is unknown. The sample table lists tens of thousands of clones, approximately 96% of them with a count of one. Of the sample, around 0.2% is held by the ten largest clones. The data are from a study of technical replicates of blood from several donors (dated by TCRdb to about 2017). From V the trimming removes 0 bases and from J it removes 4 bases, while the gene matches leave 6 bases of the junction unaccounted for. There are 16 amino acids in the CDR3, from cysteine to phenylalanine inclusive. The DNA shown is the 48-base CDR3, in frame from base 1. The germline V gene (reference sequence) gives CDR1 as GTSNPN and CDR2 as SVGIG.

This receptor chain uses TRBV30 and TRBJ1-4, and 9 bases in between align with TRBD1. The sequencing input was T cells isolated from PBMCs. This receptor was taken from a human donor in good health. The CDR3 amino acid sequence is: CAWSVVGQGHNEKLFF. Here is the DNA: TGTGCCTGGAGTGTAGTAGGACAGGGGCATAATGAAAAACTGTTTTTT.